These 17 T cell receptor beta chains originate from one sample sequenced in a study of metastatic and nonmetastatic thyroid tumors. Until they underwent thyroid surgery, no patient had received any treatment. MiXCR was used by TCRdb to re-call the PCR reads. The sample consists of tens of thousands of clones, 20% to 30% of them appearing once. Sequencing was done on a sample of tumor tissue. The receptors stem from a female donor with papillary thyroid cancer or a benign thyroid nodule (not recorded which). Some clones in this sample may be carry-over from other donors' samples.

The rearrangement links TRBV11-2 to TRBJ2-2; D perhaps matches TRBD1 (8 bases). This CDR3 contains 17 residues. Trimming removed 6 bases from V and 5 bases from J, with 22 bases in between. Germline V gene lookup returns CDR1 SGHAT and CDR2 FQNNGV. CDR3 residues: CASSMDREGVRTGELFF. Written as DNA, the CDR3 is TGTGCCAGCAGTATGGACAGGGAGGGCGTTAGAACCGGGGAGCTGTTTTTT.

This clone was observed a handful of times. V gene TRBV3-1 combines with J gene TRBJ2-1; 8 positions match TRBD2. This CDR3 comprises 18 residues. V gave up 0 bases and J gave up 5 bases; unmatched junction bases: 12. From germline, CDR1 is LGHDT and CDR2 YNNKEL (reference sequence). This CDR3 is CASSQETRGRGADNEQFF. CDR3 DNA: TGTGCCAGCAGCCAAGAGACTCGGGGGCGGGGGGCCGACAATGAGCAGTTCTTC.

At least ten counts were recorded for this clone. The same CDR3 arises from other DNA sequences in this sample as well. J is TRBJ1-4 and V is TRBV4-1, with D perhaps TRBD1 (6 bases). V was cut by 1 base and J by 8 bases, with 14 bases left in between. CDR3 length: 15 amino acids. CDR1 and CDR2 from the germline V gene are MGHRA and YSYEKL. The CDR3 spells CASSQGETGAEKLFF. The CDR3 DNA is TGCGCCAGCAGCCAAGGTGAGACAGGAGCCGAAAAACTGTTTTTT.

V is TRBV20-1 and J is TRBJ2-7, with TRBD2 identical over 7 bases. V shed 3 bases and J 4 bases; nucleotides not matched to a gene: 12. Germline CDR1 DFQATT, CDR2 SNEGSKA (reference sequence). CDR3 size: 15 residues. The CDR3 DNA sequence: TGCAGTGCTAGTGTGCGGGAGAGGCCCCTTTACGAGCAGTACTTC. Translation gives CSASVRERPLYEQYF.

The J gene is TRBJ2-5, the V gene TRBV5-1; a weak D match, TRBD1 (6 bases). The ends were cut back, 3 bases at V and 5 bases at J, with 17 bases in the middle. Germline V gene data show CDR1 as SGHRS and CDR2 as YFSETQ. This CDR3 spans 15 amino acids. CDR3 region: CASSYRQGKGETQYF. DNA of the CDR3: TGCGCCAGCAGCTATCGGCAGGGGAAAGGGGAGACCCAGTACTTC.

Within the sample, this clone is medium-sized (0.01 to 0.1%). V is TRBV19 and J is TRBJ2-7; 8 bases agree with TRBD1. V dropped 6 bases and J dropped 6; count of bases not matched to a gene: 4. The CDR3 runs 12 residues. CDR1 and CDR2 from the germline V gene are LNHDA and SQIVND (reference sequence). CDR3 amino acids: CASSRTGTEQYF. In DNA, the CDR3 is TGTGCCAGTAGCCGGACAGGGACCGAGCAGTACTTC.

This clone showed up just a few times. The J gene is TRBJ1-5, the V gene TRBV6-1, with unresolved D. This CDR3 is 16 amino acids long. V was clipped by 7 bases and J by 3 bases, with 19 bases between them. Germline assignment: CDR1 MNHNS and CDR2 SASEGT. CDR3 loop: CASNTEGPNPNQPQHF. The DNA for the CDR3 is TGTGCCAGCAACACAGAAGGACCTAACCCCAATCAGCCCCAGCATTTT.

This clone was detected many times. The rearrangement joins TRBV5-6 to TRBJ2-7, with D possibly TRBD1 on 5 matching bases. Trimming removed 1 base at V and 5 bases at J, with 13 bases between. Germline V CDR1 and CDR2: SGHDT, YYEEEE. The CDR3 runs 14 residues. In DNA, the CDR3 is TGTGCCAGCAGCTTGTCGGGCAGGGTGGACGAGCAGTACTTC. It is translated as CASSLSGRVDEQYF.

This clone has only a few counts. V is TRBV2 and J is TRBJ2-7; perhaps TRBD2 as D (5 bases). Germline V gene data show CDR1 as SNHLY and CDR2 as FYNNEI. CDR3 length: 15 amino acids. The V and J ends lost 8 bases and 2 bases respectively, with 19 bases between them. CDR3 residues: CASSYAGSVTYEQYF. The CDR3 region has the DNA TGTGCCAGCTCTTACGCGGGTAGTGTGACCTACGAGCAGTACTTC.

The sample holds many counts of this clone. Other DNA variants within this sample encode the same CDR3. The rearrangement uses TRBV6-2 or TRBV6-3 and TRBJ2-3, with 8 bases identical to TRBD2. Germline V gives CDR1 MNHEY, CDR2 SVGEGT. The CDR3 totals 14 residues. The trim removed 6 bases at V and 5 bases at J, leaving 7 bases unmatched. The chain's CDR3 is CASSRGLVGDTQYF. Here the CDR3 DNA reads TGTGCCAGCAGCCGGGGACTAGTGGGAGATACGCAGTATTTT.

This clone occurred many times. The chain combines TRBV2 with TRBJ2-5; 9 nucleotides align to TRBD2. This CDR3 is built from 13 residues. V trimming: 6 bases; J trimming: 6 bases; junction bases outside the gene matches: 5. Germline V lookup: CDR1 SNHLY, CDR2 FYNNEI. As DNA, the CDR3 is TGTGCCAGCAGGGCGCGGGAGGGAAAGACCCAGTACTTC. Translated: CASRAREGKTQYF.

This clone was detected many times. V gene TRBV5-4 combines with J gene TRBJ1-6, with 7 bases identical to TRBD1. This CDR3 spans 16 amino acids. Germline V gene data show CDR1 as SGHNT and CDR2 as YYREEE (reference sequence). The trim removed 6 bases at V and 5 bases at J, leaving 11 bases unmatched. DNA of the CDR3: TGTGCCAGCAAGACCGGGACAGCCGTTAATAATTCACCCCTCCACTTT. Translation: CASKTGTAVNNSPLHF.

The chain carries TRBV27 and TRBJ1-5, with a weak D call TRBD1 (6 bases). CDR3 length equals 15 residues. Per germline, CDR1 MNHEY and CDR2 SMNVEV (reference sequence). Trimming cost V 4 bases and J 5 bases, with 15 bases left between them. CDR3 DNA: TGTGCCAGCAGTTCCCTCCGGGACAATTATCAGCCCCAGCATTTT. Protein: CASSSLRDNYQPQHF.

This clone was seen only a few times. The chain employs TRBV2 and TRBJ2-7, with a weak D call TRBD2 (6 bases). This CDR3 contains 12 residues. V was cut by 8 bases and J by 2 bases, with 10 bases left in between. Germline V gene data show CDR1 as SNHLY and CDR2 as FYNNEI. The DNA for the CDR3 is TGTGCCAGCGATGCGGGGACCTACGAGCAGTACTTC. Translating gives CASDAGTYEQYF.

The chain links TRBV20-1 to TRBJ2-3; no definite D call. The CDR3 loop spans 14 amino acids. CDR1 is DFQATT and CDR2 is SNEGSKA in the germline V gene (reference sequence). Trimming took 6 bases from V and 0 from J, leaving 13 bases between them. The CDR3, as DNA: TGCAGTGCGCCCAATGCGGCTAGCACAGATACGCAGTATTTT. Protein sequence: CSAPNAASTDTQYF.

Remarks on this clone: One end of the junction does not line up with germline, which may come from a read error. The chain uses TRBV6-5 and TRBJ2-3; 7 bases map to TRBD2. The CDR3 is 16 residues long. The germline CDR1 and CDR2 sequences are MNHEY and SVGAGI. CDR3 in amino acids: CARVVGRVPLTDTKYF. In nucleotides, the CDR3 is TGTGCCAGAGTTGTAGGGAGGGTCCCCCTCACAGATACGAAGTATTTT.

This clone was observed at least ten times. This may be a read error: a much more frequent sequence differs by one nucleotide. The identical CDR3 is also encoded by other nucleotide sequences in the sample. CDR3: CSARVPGAGELFF. The CDR3 region has the DNA TGCAGTGCTAGAGTGCCGGGGGCCGGGGAGCTGTTTTTC. V is TRBV20-1 and J is TRBJ2-2, with D perhaps TRBD1 or TRBD2 (6 bases each). Germline V gene lookup returns CDR1 DFQATT and CDR2 SNEGSKA (reference sequence). The length of the CDR3 is 13 residues.